This T cell receptor beta chain was captured by sequencing in a study of control samples from healthy donors and cancer patients. Generated by immunoSEQ multiplex PCR, the TCRdb table keeps only in-frame clones and is missing some. The repertoire holds approximately 99,000 clones, with about 80% as singletons. The receptor's source is a man aged 18-30 years in good health. Sequencing was carried out using blood.

The chain's CDR3 is CASSILTVTEQFF. CDR3 sequence (DNA): TGTGCCAGCAGCATCCTGACAGTTACTGAGCAGTTCTTC. V gene TRBV5-8 combines with J gene TRBJ2-1, with D possibly being TRBD1 (5 bases). The V gene lost 4 bases and the J gene lost 9 bases, with 14 bases spanning the gap. The CDR3 is 13 residues long. Germline lookup yields CDR1 SGHTS and CDR2 YDEGEE.